This T cell receptor beta chain was found in a study of cytotoxic CD8 clonotypes in ibrutinib-treated CLL. As for the study in general: Over 9 relapsed/refractory, 15 treatment-naive; roughly 17 IGHV unmutated. General study results and limits: At the start, clonality exceeded age-matched healthy donors and followed circulating CD8+ T-cell counts.

Regarding this clone: Its antigen is undetermined.

Profiled with immunoSEQ multiplex PCR; TCRdb holds only in-frame clones, not every one. The data hold 40,000 to 60,000 clones, with about half observed a single time. The sequences come from PBMCs, collected after 12 months of ibrutinib treatment. The origin of this receptor is a human donor with chronic lymphocytic leukemia.

The CDR3 reads CASSSGLGNTIYF. CDR3 DNA: TGTGCCAGCAGCTCGGGACTTGGAAACACCATATATTTT. The genes are TRBV6-1 and TRBJ1-3; D may be TRBD1 (5 bases). This CDR3 spans 13 amino acids. V was pared by 6 bases and J by 3 bases, with 9 bases between. Germline V lookup: CDR1 MNHNS, CDR2 SASEGT.